Below are 15 T cell receptor beta chains sequenced from a single sample in a study of blood T cell repertoires in COVID-19. TCRdb keeps only in-frame clones here, not all; method: immunoSEQ multiplex PCR. Among hundreds of thousands of clones listed, 75% to 90% were seen once. The sample taken for sequencing was peripheral blood. The receptors stem from a woman between 55 and 75 years old with COVID-19, enrolled during active disease.

The chain uses TRBV6-4 and TRBJ2-3; unclear D gene. Trimming pared 2 bases from V and 4 bases from J, leaving 4 bases between. The germline V gene encodes CDR1 MRHNA and CDR2 SNTAGT. This CDR3 contains 12 residues. The CDR3 loop is CASSDRSDTQYF. The DNA for the CDR3 is TGTGCCAGCAGTGACCGGTCAGATACGCAGTATTTT.

V usage is TRBV5-5 and J usage is TRBJ2-5; D is undetermined. The germline V gene encodes CDR1 SGHKS and CDR2 YYEKEE (reference sequence). The CDR3 is made up of 15 amino acids. The V end lost 3 bases, the J end lost 3 bases, and 15 bases lay between the germline ends. The CDR3 DNA sequence: TGTGCCAGCAGCTCCTTCCACCGGAGTGAAGAGACCCAGTACTTC. It codes for CASSSFHRSEETQYF.

The V gene is TRBV5-1, the J gene TRBJ1-3, with a tentative D call TRBD1 (6 bases). V lost 3 bases to trimming and J lost 0 bases, with 22 bases between them. The germline V gene encodes CDR1 SGHRS and CDR2 YFSETQ. The CDR3 length is 19 residues. The CDR3 DNA sequence: TGCGCCAGCAGCTCAGCTCCAGGACAGATTAAAAACTCTGGAAACACCATATATTTT. Translation: CASSSAPGQIKNSGNTIYF.

This clone was detected once. The chain has TRBV5-1 and TRBJ1-4, with D maybe TRBD1 (5 bases). Germline CDR1 is SGHRS and CDR2 is YFSETQ. The ends were cut back, 1 base at V and 4 bases at J, with 11 bases in the middle. The CDR3 is 15 residues long. The DNA of the CDR3 is TGCGCCAGCAGCTTGTTCGGGGGAAATAATGAAAAACTGTTTTTT. The encoded protein is CASSLFGGNNEKLFF.

V usage is TRBV2 and J usage is TRBJ1-5; TRBD1 agrees at 8 bases. Trimming cost V 6 bases and J 4 bases; bases outside gene matches: 5. Germline-derived CDR1 and CDR2 are SNHLY and FYNNEI. The CDR3 consists of 14 residues. The CDR3 nucleotides are TGTGCCAGCAGCCGGGACAGGCTAAATCAGCCCCAGCATTTT. As protein: CASSRDRLNQPQHF.

The chain combines TRBV15 with TRBJ1-2; 7 bases are shared with TRBD1. V lost 3 bases to trimming and J lost 5 bases; unmatched junction nucleotides: 3. Germline V CDR1 and CDR2: LNHNV, YYDKDF (reference sequence). The CDR3 is 13 amino acids. DNA of the CDR3: TGTGCCACCAGCAGGGACAGGCAATATGGCTACACCTTC. Protein sequence: CATSRDRQYGYTF.

The J gene is TRBJ2-7, the V gene TRBV29-1; TRBD1 is a possible D gene (6 bases). CDR3 length equals 14 residues. Deletions cut 5 bases from V and 4 bases from J, with 18 bases between. Germline CDR1 reads SQVTM; CDR2 reads ANQGSEA. CDR3 DNA: TGCAGCGTTACCCACAGGGCCCTTGTATACGAGCAGTACTTC. It translates to CSVTHRALVYEQYF.

The chain combines TRBV6-2 or TRBV6-3 with TRBJ2-3, with D possibly being TRBD2 (6 bases). V lost 0 bases to trimming and J lost 1 base, with 8 bases between them. Germline V gene sequence: CDR1 MNHEY, CDR2 SVGEGT. This CDR3 spans 15 amino acids. The CDR3 is CASSYSERGTDTQYF. In DNA form, the CDR3 reads TGTGCCAGCAGTTACTCAGAGCGGGGCACAGATACGCAGTATTTT.

The gene calls are TRBV6-2 or TRBV6-3 and TRBJ2-7; 8 nucleotides line up with TRBD2. Germline CDR1 MNHEY, CDR2 SVGEGT. Trimming took 2 bases from V and 3 from J; bases not matched to a gene: 6. The CDR3 is 15 amino acids. CDR3 amino acids: CASSYGGGILYEQYF. The CDR3 bases are TGTGCCAGCAGTTACGGCGGGGGGATTCTCTACGAGCAGTACTTC.

The chain employs TRBV29-1 and TRBJ2-3, with 9 bases aligning to TRBD2. V lost 7 bases, J lost 3 bases, and 11 bases stayed unmatched. The CDR3 is 15 residues long. The germline CDR1 and CDR2 sequences are SQVTM and ANQGSEA. The CDR3, as DNA: TGCAGCGCAGAATCTAGCGGGGTTAAGACAGATACGCAGTATTTT. It codes for CSAESSGVKTDTQYF.

The chain couples TRBV4-1 to TRBJ2-5; 11 bases are shared with TRBD2. Germline V gene sequence: CDR1 MGHRA, CDR2 YSYEKL. The CDR3 consists of 15 residues. With 5 bases clipped from V and 1 base from J, the junction kept 3 bases outside the gene matches. The CDR3 loop is CASSYTSGGQETQYF. DNA of the CDR3: TGCGCCAGCAGCTACACTAGCGGGGGCCAAGAGACCCAGTACTTC.

The CDR3 DNA follows: TGTGCCAGCAACCAGTACAATGAGCAGTTCTTC. Translation gives CASNQYNEQFF. This chain links TRBV12-3 or TRBV12-4 with TRBJ2-1; D gene ambiguous. Deletions cut 7 bases from V and 4 bases from J, with 5 bases between. This CDR3 spans 11 amino acids.

The chain recombines TRBV5-6 with TRBJ2-7; 7 nucleotides match TRBD1. The CDR3 is 16 amino acids. J lost 7 bases, V lost 4 bases, and 17 bases had no gene match. Germline V gene data show CDR1 as SGHDT and CDR2 as YYEEEE. CDR3 DNA: TGTGCCAGCAGCCCAAAAGTAGGGGGCGGGTCTTGGGAGCAGTACTTC. It translates to CASSPKVGGGSWEQYF.

The chain couples TRBV5-5 to TRBJ2-1; 9 bases are shared with TRBD1. The CDR3 spans 14 residues. CDR1 and CDR2 from the germline V gene are SGHKS and YYEKEE (reference sequence). Trimming at V came to 4 bases and at J to 7 bases, leaving 6 bases not matched to a gene. CDR3 DNA: TGTGCCAGCAGCCGACAGGGGGGGACGAATGAGCAGTTCTTC. It is translated as CASSRQGGTNEQFF.

This rearrangement joins TRBV4-2 to TRBJ2-2; the match to TRBD1 covers 9 bases. V dropped 1 base and J dropped 5; count of bases not matched to a gene: 5. Germline V gives CDR1 LGHNA, CDR2 YNFKEQ. CDR3 length: 16 residues. The CDR3 is CASSQVMTGGTGELFF. The CDR3 DNA reads as TGTGCCAGCAGCCAAGTCATGACAGGGGGAACCGGGGAGCTGTTTTTT.